Each of the 22 T cell receptor beta chains below was sequenced from the same sample in a study of neurological immune-mediated disorders. TCRdb re-derived calls from the 5' RACE reads in MiXCR, one entry per CDR3 protein. The data hold 70,000 to 95,000 distinct CDR3 sequences, with 17% observed a single time. Sequenced: PBMCs. The receptors were gathered from a woman aged 40 to 55 in good health.

This clonotype was found many times. The V and J genes are TRBV3-2 and TRBJ2-7. TRBV3-2 is tagged as a pseudogene. The CDR3 totals 12 residues. The CDR3 loop is CASSLLNYEQYF. The CDR3 DNA sequence: TGTGCCAGCAGCCTGTTAAACTACGAGCAGTACTTC.

This clonotype has ten or more counts. The rearrangement links TRBV12-3 or TRBV12-4 to TRBJ1-1, with D maybe TRBD1 (5 bases). The CDR3 loop spans 15 amino acids. Deletions cut 6 bases from V and 4 bases from J, with 18 bases between. In DNA, the CDR3 is TGTGCCAGCAGCGCCCTCGGGGGGTCGGGCACTGAAGCTTTCTTT. Translated: CASSALGGSGTEAFF.

This clonotype came up a few times. V gene TRBV19 combines with J gene TRBJ2-5; a weak D match, TRBD1 (6 bases). Trimming pared 3 bases from V and 4 bases from J, leaving 9 bases between. Germline-derived CDR1 and CDR2 are LNHDA and SQIVND (reference sequence). The CDR3 is made up of 13 amino acids. CDR3 coding DNA: TGTGCCAGTAGTATGCAGGGGCGAGAGACCCAGTACTTC. Protein: CASSMQGRETQYF.

This clonotype has a count of ten or more. The V gene is TRBV6-1, the J gene TRBJ2-2; no reliable D call. Germline assignment: CDR1 MNHNS and CDR2 SASEGT. V was clipped by 4 bases and J by 9 bases, with 12 bases between them. CDR3 length: 13 amino acids. CDR3 in DNA: TGTGCCAGCAGTGTTTTGGAGCTCCGGGAGCTGTTTTTT. Protein sequence: CASSVLELRELFF.

This chain links TRBV9 with TRBJ2-1; D perhaps matches TRBD1 (5 bases). V shed 3 bases and J shed 0 bases, with 19 bases lying between them. Germline CDR1 reads SGDLS; CDR2 reads YYNGEE. The CDR3 contains 18 residues. The CDR3 is CASSGVGDQGSSYNEQFF. In DNA, the CDR3 is TGTGCCAGCAGCGGAGTAGGCGATCAGGGAAGCTCCTACAATGAGCAGTTCTTC.

By its share, this clonotype is medium-sized (0.01 to 0.1%). The chain combines TRBV6-2 or TRBV6-3 with TRBJ1-5; the match to TRBD1 covers 7 bases. J was trimmed by 4 bases and V by 4 bases; bases with no gene match: 4. CDR3 length: 14 residues. The V gene's germline CDR1 is MNHEY and CDR2 SVGEGT. CDR3 region: CASSSGTENQPQHF. The CDR3 DNA reads as TGTGCCAGCAGTTCCGGGACAGAAAATCAGCCCCAGCATTTT.

As concerns this clonotype: Possible read error: a much larger clone is one base away. V is TRBV28 and J is TRBJ1-4, with D unresolved. CDR3 size: 11 residues. CDR1 MDHEN and CDR2 SYDVKM come from the germline V gene. CDR3 residues: CSSSLGEKLFF. CDR3 in DNA: TGTTCCAGCAGTTTAGGTGAAAAACTGTTTTTT.

This clonotype occurred many times. The CDR3 reads CATSRDWGESSGANVLTF. In nucleotides, the CDR3 is TGTGCCACCAGCAGAGATTGGGGGGAAAGCTCTGGGGCCAACGTCCTGACTTTC. The chain uses TRBV15 and TRBJ2-6, with D perhaps TRBD2 (6 bases). CDR3 size: 18 residues. Per germline, CDR1 LNHNV and CDR2 YYDKDF (reference sequence). The V end was cut by 0 bases, the J end by 0 bases, with 12 bases between.

CDR3 coding DNA: TGTGCCAGCAGCGTAGATGCCCATGTGGGGCCCAATGAGCAGTTCTTC. Its translation is CASSVDAHVGPNEQFF. The V and J genes are TRBV9 and TRBJ2-1; a weak D match, TRBD1 (5 bases). The germline V gene has CDR1 SGDLS and CDR2 YYNGEE. This CDR3 comprises 16 residues. Trimming pared 0 bases from V and 6 bases from J, leaving 16 bases between.

In this sample, this clonotype turned up many times. The rearrangement links TRBV20-1 to TRBJ2-3; TRBD2 agrees at 8 bases. V dropped 5 bases and J dropped 0; count of bases not matched to a gene: 4. CDR1 is DFQATT and CDR2 is SNEGSKA in the germline V gene (reference sequence). The CDR3 is made up of 14 amino acids. DNA for the CDR3: TGCAGTGCTCAGCGGGGGAAGAGCACAGATACGCAGTATTTT. Translated, it gives CSAQRGKSTDTQYF.

This clonotype was counted at least ten times. The chain has TRBV12-3 or TRBV12-4 and TRBJ2-3; 13 bases are shared with TRBD2. V lost 5 bases and J lost 4; bases outside the gene matches: 9. This CDR3 region has 17 residues. The CDR3 DNA reads TGTGCCAGCAGTAGAACTAGCGGGGGGGCTAGCTCAGATACGCAGTATTTT. It encodes CASSRTSGGASSDTQYF.

The sample holds many counts of this clonotype. The rearrangement joins TRBV5-6 to TRBJ2-1, with 13 bases lining up with TRBD2. The ends lost 0 bases at V and 2 bases at J; junction bases unmatched: 5. CDR3 length: 18 amino acids. CDR1 SGHDT and CDR2 YYEEEE come from the germline V gene. The CDR3 DNA is TGTGCCAGCAGCTTGGGACTAGCGGGGGGTATCACCTACAATGAGCAGTTCTTC. Translated, it gives CASSLGLAGGITYNEQFF.

In regard to this clonotype: Relative to the germline gene, one junction end is altered; a read error may explain this. The chain is built from TRBV7-2 and TRBJ2-7; tentatively, D is TRBD2 (6 bases). Germline lookup yields CDR1 SGHTA and CDR2 FQGNSA. There are 15 residues in the CDR3. The CDR3 loop reads CASSLEPTGGRQQYF. The DNA of the CDR3 is TGTGCGAGCAGCTTAGAGCCCACTGGGGGGAGGCAGCAGTACTTC.

This clonotype was detected many times. V gene TRBV20-1 combines with J gene TRBJ1-2, with a possible D match to TRBD1 (5 bases). This CDR3 is 15 amino acids long. Germline V gene data show CDR1 as DFQATT and CDR2 as SNEGSKA (reference sequence). V was clipped by 1 base and J by 2 bases, with 14 bases between them. CDR3 nucleotide sequence: TGCAGTGCTAGAGGTACGCTGGACACCAACTATGGCTACACCTTC. It encodes CSARGTLDTNYGYTF.

This clonotype has ten or more counts. The rearrangement uses TRBV4-1 and TRBJ1-5; D unclear. Trimming removed 6 bases from V and 2 bases from J, with 17 bases in between. Germline CDR1 and CDR2: MGHRA and YSYEKL. The CDR3 is made up of 16 amino acids. The CDR3 nucleotides read TGCGCCAGCAGACTACGGGATTCAGCACGCAATCAGCCCCAGCATTTT. It specifies CASRLRDSARNQPQHF.

On this clonotype: This may come from a read error, since a much larger clone is one base off. This rearrangement joins TRBV6-2 or TRBV6-3 to TRBJ1-4; D gene uncertain. Germline CDR1 is MNHEY and CDR2 is SVGEGT. The CDR3 has 15 amino acids. V lost 8 bases to trimming and J lost 0 bases, with 13 bases between them. The CDR3 region is CASSTWGTTNEKLFF. CDR3 in DNA: TGTGCCAGCTCCACCTGGGGAACAACTAATGAAAAACTGTTTTTT.

In this sample, this clonotype turned up many times. The rearrangement uses TRBV5-5 and TRBJ2-7, with D perhaps matching TRBD1 or TRBD2 (5 bases each). The CDR3 covers 16 residues. The germline V gene encodes CDR1 SGHKS and CDR2 YYEKEE (reference sequence). Trimming shortened V by 4 bases and J by 8 bases, and 25 bases separated the two germline ends. The CDR3 nucleotides read TGTGCCAGCAGCCGCCTACGAACTAGTGGCGAGGGGCAGCAGTACTTC. Amino acid sequence: CASSRLRTSGEGQQYF. The whole variable domain, filled in from reference TRBV5-5 and TRBJ2-7, reads DAGVTQSPTHLIKTRGQQVTLRCSPISGHKSVSWYQQVLGQGPQFIFQYYEKEERGRGNFPDRFSARQFPNYSSELNVNALLLGDSALYLCASSRLRTSGEGQQYFGPGTRLTVT.

The gene calls are TRBV5-5 and TRBJ1-4; no clear D. CDR3 length equals 15 residues. CDR1 SGHKS and CDR2 YYEKEE come from the germline V gene (reference sequence). Trimming left V 4 bases short and J 8 bases short, with 18 bases between. The DNA for the CDR3 is TGTGCCAGCAGCCGCGACGGCACGGCGGGAGAAAAACTGTTTTTT. This encodes CASSRDGTAGEKLFF.

This chain uses TRBV2 with TRBJ2-1; 10 nucleotides agree with TRBD1. The length of the CDR3 is 16 residues. The germline V gene has CDR1 SNHLY and CDR2 FYNNEI. V shed 2 bases, J shed 6 bases, and the junction held 7 bases outside the gene matches. The CDR3 spells CASSERWTGGANEQFF. CDR3 coding DNA: TGTGCCAGCAGTGAACGTTGGACAGGGGGGGCCAATGAGCAGTTCTTC.

This clonotype has ten or more counts. This chain uses TRBV20-1 with TRBJ2-5; 12 positions match TRBD2. CDR3 length equals 17 residues. Germline CDR1 reads DFQATT; CDR2 reads SNEGSKA (reference sequence). The CDR3 bases are TGCAGCCGTAGAGCACCTAGCGGGGGGGCTAGTGGAGAGACCCAGTACTTC. This gives the protein CSRRAPSGGASGETQYF.

About this clonotype: A much larger clonotype is one base distant, so this may be a read error. The chain employs TRBV28 and TRBJ2-7; 7 positions agree with TRBD2. The V gene's germline CDR1 is MDHEN and CDR2 SYDVKM. V shed 10 bases and J 6 bases; nucleotides not matched to a gene: 18. The CDR3 is 15 amino acids. The CDR3 spells CAIENRGEGIREQYF. CDR3 coding DNA: TGTGCCATCGAGAATAGAGGGGAGGGGATTCGCGAGCAGTACTTC.

The table lists this clonotype with many counts. This sequence joins TRBV28 and TRBJ1-2; D is ambiguous. CDR1 is MDHEN, CDR2 SYDVKM, per germline. Trimming removed 3 bases from V and 6 bases from J, with 2 bases in between. CDR3 size: 10 residues. For the CDR3, the DNA is TGTGCCAGCAGTTTCCATGGCTACACCTTC. The encoded protein is CASSFHGYTF.